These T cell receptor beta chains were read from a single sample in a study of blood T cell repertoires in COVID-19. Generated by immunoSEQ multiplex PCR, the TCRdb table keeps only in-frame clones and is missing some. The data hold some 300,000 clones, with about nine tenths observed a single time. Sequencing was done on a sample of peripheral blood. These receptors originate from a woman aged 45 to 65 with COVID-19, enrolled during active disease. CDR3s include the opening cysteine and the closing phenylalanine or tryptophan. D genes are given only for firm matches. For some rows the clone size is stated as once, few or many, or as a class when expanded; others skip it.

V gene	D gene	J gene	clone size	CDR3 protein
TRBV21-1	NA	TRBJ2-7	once	CASKVVRESGEQYF
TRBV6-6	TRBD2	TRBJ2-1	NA	CASTLEREFHNEQFF
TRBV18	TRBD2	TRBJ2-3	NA	CASSPMGLAGGTTDTQYF
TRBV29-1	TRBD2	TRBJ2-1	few	CSVEVNPAGRREQFF
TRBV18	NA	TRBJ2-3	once	CASQDKRTDTQYF
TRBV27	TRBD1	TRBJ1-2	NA	CASSSFDRGRGYTF
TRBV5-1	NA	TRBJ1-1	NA	CASSIGENTEAFF
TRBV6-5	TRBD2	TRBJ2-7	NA	CASSRTSGVVYEQYF
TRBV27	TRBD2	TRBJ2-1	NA	CASSLGTSGRPNNEQFF
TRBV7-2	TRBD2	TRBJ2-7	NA	CASSFGGRTYEQYF
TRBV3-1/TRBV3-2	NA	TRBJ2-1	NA	CASSQVRNEQFF
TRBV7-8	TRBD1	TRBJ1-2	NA	CASSERQGTNYGYTF
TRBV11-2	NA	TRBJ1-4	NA	CASSLVLRTNEKLFF
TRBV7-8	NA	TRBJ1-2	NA	CASSLVQDYGYTF
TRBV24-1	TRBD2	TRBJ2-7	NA	CATSATTSGKLYEQYF
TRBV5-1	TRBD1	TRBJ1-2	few	CASSSAGTGGQYGYTF
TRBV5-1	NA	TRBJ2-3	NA	CASSLGAYTDTQYF
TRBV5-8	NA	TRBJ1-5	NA	CASSLEGRQPQHF
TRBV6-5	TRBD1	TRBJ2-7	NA	CASSRQGNLYEQYF
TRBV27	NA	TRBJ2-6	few	CASSLFAATSGANVLTF
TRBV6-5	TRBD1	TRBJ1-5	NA	CASSYSRTGSQPQHF
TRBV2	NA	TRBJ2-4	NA	CASKGGSRIQYF
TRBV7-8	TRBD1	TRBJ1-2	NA	CASSLDRGYGYTF
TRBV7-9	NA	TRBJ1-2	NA	CASSLNPQGSYGYTF
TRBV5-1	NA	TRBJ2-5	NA	CASSLSTVQETQYF
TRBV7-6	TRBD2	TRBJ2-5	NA	CASSPVAGIQGETQYF
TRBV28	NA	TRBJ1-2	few	CASGVTGYGYTF
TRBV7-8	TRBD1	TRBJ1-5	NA	CASRTGHSNQPQHF
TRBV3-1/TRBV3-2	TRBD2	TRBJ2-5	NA	CASRHQTSLETQYF
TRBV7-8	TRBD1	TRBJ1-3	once	CASTSPGQDSGNTIYF
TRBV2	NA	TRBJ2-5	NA	CAGGGRDSRETQYF
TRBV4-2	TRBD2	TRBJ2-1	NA	CASSRSGTSDYEQFF
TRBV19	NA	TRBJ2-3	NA	CASSIPSVPDTQYF
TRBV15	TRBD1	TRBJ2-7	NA	CATSRARQGGVYEQYF
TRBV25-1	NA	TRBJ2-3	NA	CASKRTDTQYF
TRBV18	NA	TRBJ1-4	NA	CASSPWARGTTNEKLFF